These 25 T cell receptor beta chains originate from one sample sequenced in a study of blood T cell repertoires in COVID-19 (TCRdb year 2020). The receptor library was made with the immunoSEQ multiplex PCR assay. Drawn from immuneACCESS, this table holds only the in-frame rearrangements with V and J called that TCRdb kept. Clones are partly lost; checked studies trace under half to an unresolved V gene and leave the rest unexplained. The sample has some 88,000 clones on record, approximately 91% of them singletons. The ten top clones hold 1.8% of the sample. The sample was peripheral blood. Receptor source: a human donor with active COVID-19. The donor label of this sample is uncertain.

The V and J genes are TRBV5-1 and TRBJ1-2; TRBD1 aligns across 10 bases. J lost 7 bases, V lost 4 bases, and 4 bases had no gene match. The V gene's germline CDR1 is SGHRS and CDR2 YFSETQ. The CDR3 contains 13 residues. The CDR3 bases are TGCGCCAGCAGCCCGGGGACAGGGGCTGGCTACACCTTC. Translated: CASSPGTGAGYTF.

The V gene is TRBV6-6, the J gene TRBJ1-5; 8 nucleotides agree with TRBD1. The CDR3 is 16 amino acids. V trimming: 2 bases; J trimming: 2 bases; junction bases outside the gene matches: 5. Per the germline V gene, CDR1 is MNHNY and CDR2 is SVGAGI (reference sequence). CDR3 amino acids: CASSYQQGDGNQPQHF. CDR3 DNA: TGTGCCAGCAGTTACCAACAGGGGGACGGCAATCAGCCCCAGCATTTT.

The chain carries TRBV5-6 and TRBJ1-4; D is uncertain. Deletions cut 7 bases from V and 0 bases from J, with 7 bases between. This CDR3 comprises 13 residues. Germline CDR1 SGHDT, CDR2 YYEEEE. CDR3 region: CASSTATNEKLFF. The CDR3 nucleotides are TGTGCCAGCTCCACAGCAACTAATGAAAAACTGTTTTTT.

V is TRBV19 and J is TRBJ1-5; 8 bases line up with TRBD1. The trim removed 1 base at V and 6 bases at J, leaving 8 bases unmatched. This CDR3 has 16 residues. Germline V lookup: CDR1 LNHDA, CDR2 SQIVND (reference sequence). CDR3 loop: CASSIVAGGHSQPQHF. The CDR3 region has the DNA TGTGCCAGTAGTATAGTGGCAGGGGGCCACAGTCAGCCCCAGCATTTT.

The rearrangement links TRBV7-8 to TRBJ1-1; 7 bases line up with TRBD1. This CDR3 has 14 amino acids. Germline CDR1 and CDR2: SGHVS and FQNEAQ. The ends lost 5 bases at V and 5 bases at J; junction bases unmatched: 8. This CDR3 is CASSQGGAQTEAFF. In DNA, the CDR3 is TGTGCCAGCAGCCAGGGGGGGGCCCAGACTGAAGCTTTCTTT.

The chain carries TRBV12-3 or TRBV12-4 and TRBJ2-2; tentatively, D is TRBD1 (5 bases). This CDR3 comprises 13 residues. V shed 5 bases and J shed 4 bases, with 8 bases lying between them. The CDR3 loop reads CASSQGPTGELFF. The CDR3 region has the DNA TGTGCCAGCAGTCAGGGCCCCACCGGGGAGCTGTTTTTT.

The CDR3 DNA follows: TGTGCCAGCAGTTTAACGGGACAGGGAAACTATGGCTACACCTTC. Translation gives CASSLTGQGNYGYTF. The chain employs TRBV27 and TRBJ1-2; 9 bases match TRBD1. J was trimmed by 2 bases and V by 2 bases; bases with no gene match: 3. Germline assignment: CDR1 MNHEY and CDR2 SMNVEV (reference sequence). The CDR3 is 15 amino acids.

This rearrangement joins TRBV10-3 to TRBJ1-2; D is unresolved. CDR3 length equals 14 residues. Trimming removed 4 bases at V and 3 bases at J, with 12 bases between. Germline CDR1 is ENHRY and CDR2 is SYGVKD. The CDR3: CAISGSTDDYGYTF. The CDR3 DNA is TGTGCCATCAGTGGGTCAACAGACGACTATGGCTACACCTTC.

The chain joins TRBV7-2 to TRBJ2-3; a possible D gene is TRBD2 (7 bases). Trimming shortened V by 5 bases and J by 2 bases, and 20 bases separated the two germline ends. The CDR3 totals 17 residues. From germline, CDR1 is SGHTA and CDR2 FQGNSA. CDR3 nucleotide sequence: TGTGCCAGCAGCCCGGCGGCGGGGGCCCCTTCCACAGATACGCAGTATTTT. Its translation is CASSPAAGAPSTDTQYF.

V gene TRBV5-8 combines with J gene TRBJ2-7; TRBD1 agrees at 8 bases. V lost 3 bases and J lost 2; bases outside the gene matches: 4. Germline values: CDR1 SGHTS, CDR2 YDEGEE. The CDR3 runs 14 residues. The CDR3 bases are TGTGCCAGCAGCTCGGGACAGGCCCCCTACGAGCAGTACTTC. It yields the protein CASSSGQAPYEQYF.

V usage is TRBV5-5 and J usage is TRBJ1-1; TRBD1 matches 9 bases. The CDR3 length is 14 residues. Unmatched junction bases numbered 6, after V lost 2 bases and J lost 7 bases. Germline loops: CDR1 SGHKS, CDR2 YYEKEE (reference sequence). The CDR3 nucleotides are TGTGCCAGCAGCTTACAGGGGGCATATGGTGAAGCTTTCTTT. Translation: CASSLQGAYGEAFF.

The rearrangement uses TRBV6-5 and TRBJ2-7; 8 bases line up with TRBD1. J lost 0 bases, V lost 6 bases, and 7 bases had no gene match. CDR1 is MNHEY, CDR2 SVGAGI, per germline. This CDR3 is built from 15 residues. The CDR3 here is CASRGSGTGSYEQYF. In DNA, the CDR3 is TGTGCCAGCAGGGGATCCGGGACAGGCTCCTACGAGCAGTACTTC.

This clone was counted a few times. The rearrangement uses TRBV15 and TRBJ1-4; TRBD1 matches at 9 bases. The CDR3 is 15 residues long. The germline V gene encodes CDR1 LNHNV and CDR2 YYDKDF (reference sequence). The V segment lost 1 base and the J segment 8 bases; nucleotides outside the gene matches: 5. The chain's CDR3 is CATSRVTGGGEKLFF. CDR3 DNA sequence: TGTGCCACCAGCAGAGTTACAGGGGGCGGGGAAAAACTGTTTTTT.

This clone was observed a single time. The chain joins TRBV3-1 (or the pseudogene TRBV3-2) to TRBJ2-7, with D possibly TRBD1 on 6 matching bases. CDR3 length: 16 amino acids. Trimming removed 1 base at V and 2 bases at J, with 15 bases between. Per germline, CDR1 LGHDT and CDR2 YNNKEL (reference sequence). Here the CDR3 DNA reads TGTGCCAGCAGCCAAGTCTTCTTTGGGGGCACCTACGAGCAGTACTTC. The encoded protein is CASSQVFFGGTYEQYF.

The V gene is TRBV25-1, the J gene TRBJ2-5, with TRBD1 matching 11 bases. Looked up from germline, CDR1 is MGHDK and CDR2 is SYGVNS. The CDR3 spans 17 residues. V lost 0 bases, J lost 4 bases, and 7 bases stayed unmatched. CDR3 in amino acids: CASSEYRGQGGGETQYF. DNA for the CDR3: TGTGCCAGCAGTGAATATAGGGGACAGGGGGGTGGAGAGACCCAGTACTTC.

This rearrangement joins TRBV5-1 to TRBJ2-1; TRBD2 matches 7 bases. This CDR3 contains 14 residues. After removal of 4 bases from V and 6 bases from J, the junction contained 7 bases not matched to a gene. Germline V CDR1 and CDR2: SGHRS, YFSETQ. CDR3 DNA sequence: TGCGCCAGCAGCCCAGGACCGGGGGGCAATGAGCAGTTCTTC. Its protein product is CASSPGPGGNEQFF.

The chain joins TRBV19 to TRBJ1-1; D may be TRBD1 (5 bases). CDR3 length equals 15 residues. Trimming cost V 1 base and J 1 base, with 10 bases left between them. Germline V lookup: CDR1 LNHDA, CDR2 SQIVND (reference sequence). The CDR3 region has the DNA TGTGCCAGTAGTATAGGCAGACAGACGAACACTGAAGCTTTCTTT. This translates into CASSIGRQTNTEAFF.

The genes are TRBV5-6 and TRBJ1-4; the D is unclear. V was shortened by 4 bases and J by 7 bases, with 14 bases between the two germline ends. The V gene's germline CDR1 is SGHDT and CDR2 YYEEEE. The CDR3 extends over 14 amino acids. This chain's CDR3 is CASSPSYNTEKLFF. CDR3 nucleotides: TGTGCCAGCAGCCCCTCGTATAACACTGAAAAACTGTTTTTT.

CDR3 sequence reads: CASRQPDNSPLHF. CDR3 DNA sequence: TGTGCCAGCCGTCAGCCGGATAATTCACCCCTCCACTTT. The V call is TRBV6-6, the J call TRBJ1-6; D remains unclear. Germline CDR1 reads MNHNY; CDR2 reads SVGAGI (reference sequence). V was trimmed by 8 bases and J by 5 bases, leaving 10 bases between them. This CDR3 has 13 amino acids.

The chain couples TRBV5-1 to TRBJ1-4; 8 bases fit TRBD1. V was clipped by 0 bases and J by 6 bases; unmatched bases: 4. The germline CDR1 and CDR2 sequences are SGHRS and YFSETQ. This CDR3 has 15 amino acids. The CDR3 DNA reads as TGCGCCAGCAGCTTGGGTCAGGGGGCCGATGAAAAACTGTTTTTT. It translates to CASSLGQGADEKLFF.

The chain combines TRBV3-1 (or the pseudogene TRBV3-2) with TRBJ2-5, with a possible D match to TRBD1 (5 bases). V was trimmed by 4 bases and J by 2 bases, leaving 11 bases between them. Looked up from germline, CDR1 is LGHDT and CDR2 is YNNKEL (reference sequence). The CDR3 consists of 14 residues. The CDR3 DNA is TGTGCCAGCAGCCGCAGGGAAAGTCAAGAGACCCAGTACTTC. Translated, it gives CASSRRESQETQYF.

The rearrangement joins TRBV6-5 to TRBJ2-7; 7 bases match TRBD1. Germline loops: CDR1 MNHEY, CDR2 SVGAGI. The V gene end was trimmed by 6 bases and the J gene end by 3 bases; junction bases not matched to a gene: 8. This CDR3 region has 14 residues. CDR3 amino acids: CASSRGQVIYEQYF. The CDR3 region has the DNA TGTGCCAGCAGCCGCGGACAGGTCATCTACGAGCAGTACTTC.

This clone was seen just once. CDR3 in amino acids: CASRPNSGGAADTQYF. Written as DNA, the CDR3 is TGTGCCAGCAGACCTAATAGCGGGGGGGCTGCCGATACGCAGTATTTT. The chain couples TRBV7-2 to TRBJ2-3, with 11 bases identical to TRBD2. This CDR3 region has 16 residues. V was pared by 6 bases and J by 6 bases, with 11 bases of the junction left unmatched. CDR1 SGHTA and CDR2 FQGNSA come from the germline V gene.

V usage is TRBV13 and J usage is TRBJ2-5, with D hard to call. Germline lookup yields CDR1 PRHDT and CDR2 FYEKMQ (reference sequence). Trimming took off 0 bases at V and 4 bases at J, with 6 bases between the two ends. The CDR3 is made up of 13 amino acids. The chain's CDR3 is CASSLGRGETQYF. DNA for the CDR3: TGTGCCAGCAGCTTAGGTAGAGGAGAGACCCAGTACTTC.

This rearrangement joins TRBV6-2 or TRBV6-3 to TRBJ1-1, with D hard to call. Germline values: CDR1 MNHEY, CDR2 SVGEGT. The V end was cut by 6 bases, the J end by 4 bases, with 24 bases between. The length of the CDR3 is 17 residues. The CDR3 region has the DNA TGTGCCAGCAGCAAGTTGCCGGGTAGTAGGTGGGTCACTGAAGCTTTCTTT. Its protein is CASSKLPGSRWVTEAFF.